The 16 T cell receptor beta chains listed next were all sequenced from one sample in a study of beta chain features in type 1 diabetes. cDNA synthesis used the whole RNA isolate, giving expressed TCRB sequences. Assay: immunoSEQ multiplex PCR; the TCRdb copy retains only in-frame clones and omits some. In the table there are 160,000 or so clones, approximately 10% of which are singletons. Sequencing was carried out using central memory CD4+ T cells from blood. These receptors were taken from a man between 18 and 35 years old in good health.

V usage is TRBV30 and J usage is TRBJ2-3; 9 nucleotides align to TRBD2. The CDR3 sequence is 16 residues long. Looked up from germline, CDR1 is GTSNPN and CDR2 is SVGIG (reference sequence). The J segment lost 0 bases and the V segment lost 6 bases, leaving 10 bases of the junction unmatched. CDR3 DNA: TGTGCCTGTTCAGCGGGGGGCTTACTAAGCACAGATACGCAGTATTTT. Translating gives CACSAGGLLSTDTQYF.

There are a few counts of this clone. The CDR3 DNA sequence: TGTGCCAGCAGCTTAAGCAGGGGCGGTGAGACCCAGTACTTC. The encoded protein is CASSLSRGGETQYF. This rearrangement joins TRBV7-3 to TRBJ2-5; a weak D match, TRBD1 (6 bases). Germline-derived CDR1 and CDR2 are SGHTA and FQGTGA. Trimming pared 1 base from V and 5 bases from J, leaving 11 bases between. This CDR3 has 14 amino acids.

The chain couples TRBV15 to TRBJ1-2; 9 nucleotides line up with TRBD1. Per the germline V gene, CDR1 is LNHNV and CDR2 is YYDKDF (reference sequence). Unmatched junction bases numbered 19, after V lost 5 bases and J lost 6 bases. There are 18 residues in the CDR3. The CDR3 nucleotides read TGTGCCACCAGCCCCTATTTAGGGACAGGGAACCCCCTTGATGGCTACACCTTC. It specifies CATSPYLGTGNPLDGYTF.

In regard to this clone: The sample has other DNA sequences that encode this CDR3 too. CDR3 in DNA: TGTGCCAGCTCACCCGGGGGGACAGGGCTTGGAACTGAAGCTTTCTTT. It encodes CASSPGGTGLGTEAFF. The chain employs TRBV18 and TRBJ1-1; 9 nucleotides agree with TRBD1. Looked up from germline, CDR1 is KGHSH and CDR2 is LQKENI. The V gene end was trimmed by 3 bases and the J gene end by 5 bases; junction bases not matched to a gene: 10. The CDR3 loop spans 16 amino acids.

This clone was observed at least ten times. The genes are TRBV7-8 and TRBJ2-5; D is ambiguous. Looked up from germline, CDR1 is SGHVS and CDR2 is FQNEAQ. V was shortened by 3 bases and J by 1 base, with 6 bases between the two germline ends. CDR3 length: 13 amino acids. The CDR3 DNA is TGTGCCAGCAGCTTCGACACCCAAGAGACCCAGTACTTC. Translating gives CASSFDTQETQYF.

This sequence joins TRBV10-3 and TRBJ2-2; 7 positions match TRBD2. V was pared by 0 bases and J by 5 bases, with 6 bases of the junction left unmatched. Germline V gene data show CDR1 as ENHRY and CDR2 as SYGVKD. The CDR3 is made up of 16 amino acids. CDR3 sequence reads: CAISESEGGRTGELFF. The CDR3 nucleotides are TGTGCCATCAGTGAGTCAGAGGGAGGGAGGACCGGGGAGCTGTTTTTT.

This clone has just a few counts. The chain links TRBV7-2 to TRBJ2-3; 12 bases fit TRBD2. V was clipped by 5 bases and J by 5 bases; unmatched bases: 8. Germline CDR1 is SGHTA and CDR2 is FQGNSA. CDR3 length: 16 residues. CDR3 region: CASSQGPGLAGDTQYF. The CDR3 DNA follows: TGTGCCAGCAGCCAAGGACCGGGACTAGCGGGAGATACGCAGTATTTT.

In its sample, this clone was seen a few times. DNA for the CDR3: TGTGCCAGCAGTCCCAGGCCCACTGAAGCTTTCTTT. Amino acids: CASSPRPTEAFF. The genes are TRBV7-9 and TRBJ1-1; D ambiguous. Germline values: CDR1 SEHNR, CDR2 FQNEAQ (reference sequence). CDR3 length equals 12 residues. V dropped 6 bases and J dropped 4 bases, with 9 bases sitting between them.

This clone turned up a few times. The chain joins TRBV14 to TRBJ2-5, with 9 bases matching TRBD1. In germline, CDR1 is SGHDN, CDR2 FVKESK. This CDR3 is built from 17 residues. V gave up 7 bases and J gave up 4 bases; unmatched junction bases: 16. The CDR3 is CASNKHRDREVRETQYF. CDR3 DNA sequence: TGTGCCAGCAATAAGCACCGGGACAGGGAGGTTCGAGAGACCCAGTACTTC. The variable domain in full, completed from reference TRBV14 and TRBJ2-5, reads EAGVTQFPSHSVIEKGQTVTLRCDPISGHDNLYWYRRVMGKEIKFLLHFVKESKQDESGMPNNRFLAERTGGTYSTLKVQPAELEDSGVYFCASNKHRDREVRETQYFGPGTRLLVL.

This clone showed up just a few times. V usage is TRBV29-1 and J usage is TRBJ2-1; maybe TRBD2 (6 bases). CDR1 and CDR2 from the germline V gene are SQVTM and ANQGSEA. This CDR3 is 14 amino acids long. CDR3: CTSGAGHSYNEQFF. CDR3 coding DNA: TGCACCTCGGGAGCGGGTCACTCCTACAATGAGCAGTTCTTC.

Comments on this clone: Other DNA sequences of this sample code for an identical CDR3. CDR3 DNA sequence: TGCAGCGTTGAAGATGGTGGGAATGAGCAGTTCTTC. Its protein is CSVEDGGNEQFF. The gene calls are TRBV29-1 and TRBJ2-1; D is uncertain. The germline gives CDR1 SQVTM, CDR2 ANQGSEA. V was trimmed by 0 bases and J by 7 bases, leaving 7 bases between them. The CDR3 length is 12 residues.

This clone was recorded at least ten times. V gene TRBV29-1 combines with J gene TRBJ2-1; 13 bases map to TRBD2. V was pared by 7 bases and J by 7 bases, with 10 bases of the junction left unmatched. CDR3 size: 15 residues. Germline assignment: CDR1 SQVTM and CDR2 ANQGSEA. CDR3 in DNA: TGCAGCGCAAAGACCGGGACTAGCGGGATAAATGAGCAGTTCTTC. Its protein is CSAKTGTSGINEQFF.

This clone was observed a handful of times. V is TRBV7-9 and J is TRBJ2-1; D perhaps matches TRBD1 (5 bases). Germline V lookup: CDR1 SEHNR, CDR2 FQNEAQ (reference sequence). CDR3 length equals 15 residues. Between the trimmed V and J ends, which lost 1 base and 4 bases, there was a span of 11 bases. The CDR3 here is CASSLVLTDYNEQFF. CDR3 nucleotide sequence: TGTGCCAGCAGCTTAGTTCTGACAGATTACAATGAGCAGTTCTTC.

This clone occurred a few times. The junction does not match germline at one end; this may be a read error. The chain joins TRBV5-5 to TRBJ2-1; D not certain. In germline, CDR1 is SGHKS, CDR2 YYEKEE (reference sequence). The CDR3 spans 12 residues. CDR3 in amino acids: CASRLGNNEQFF. The CDR3 coding sequence is TGTGCCAGCAGGTTGGGAAACAATGAGCAGTTCTTC.

This chain joins TRBV14 and TRBJ1-1; D gene unclear. Trimming took 0 bases from V and 11 from J, leaving 13 bases between them. Germline CDR1 is SGHDN and CDR2 is FVKESK. There are 13 residues in the CDR3. CDR3 bases: TGTGCCAGCAGCCAAGATCGGGGTCGTTTGGCTTTCTTT. This encodes CASSQDRGRLAFF.

This sequence joins TRBV19 and TRBJ2-5; 7 nucleotides agree with TRBD2. V was clipped by 5 bases and J by 1 base; unmatched bases: 7. Germline CDR1 is LNHDA and CDR2 is SQIVND (reference sequence). This CDR3 is 15 amino acids long. CDR3: CASSVQRDPQETQYF. CDR3 sequence (DNA): TGTGCCAGTAGTGTCCAGCGGGACCCCCAAGAGACCCAGTACTTC.